The sequence of this TCR beta chain was determined in a study of blood T cell repertoires in COVID-19. CDR3 size: 16 residues. Germline CDR1 is LNHNV and CDR2 is YYDKDF (reference sequence). Trimming took 5 bases from V and 1 from J; bases not matched to a gene: 8. Profiled with immunoSEQ multiplex PCR; TCRdb holds only in-frame clones, not every one. The top ten hold about 6.9% of the sample, which has about 210,000 clones, approximately 80% seen once. The clonotype was recovered from a man in his fifties or sixties with acute or convalescent COVID-19. The sample was peripheral blood. This chain joins TRBV15 and TRBJ1-5; 7 bases are shared with TRBD1. The CDR3 DNA follows: TGTGCCACCAGCGTAACAGGGGCTCTAAGCAATCAGCCCCAGCATTTT. Protein sequence: CATSVTGALSNQPQHF.